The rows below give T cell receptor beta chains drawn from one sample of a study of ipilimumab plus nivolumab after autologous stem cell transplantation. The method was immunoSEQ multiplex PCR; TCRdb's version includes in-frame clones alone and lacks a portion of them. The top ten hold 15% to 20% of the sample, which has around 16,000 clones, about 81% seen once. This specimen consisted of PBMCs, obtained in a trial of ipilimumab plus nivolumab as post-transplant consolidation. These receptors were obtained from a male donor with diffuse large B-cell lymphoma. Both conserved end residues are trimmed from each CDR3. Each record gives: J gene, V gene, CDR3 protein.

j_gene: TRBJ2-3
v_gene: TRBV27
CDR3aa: ASSFSLAGEGTQY

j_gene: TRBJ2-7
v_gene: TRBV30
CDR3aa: AWSVGQSYEQY

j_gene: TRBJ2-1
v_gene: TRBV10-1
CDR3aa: ASSQDVYNEQF

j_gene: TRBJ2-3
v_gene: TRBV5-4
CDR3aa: ASRQTSGFTFTDTQY

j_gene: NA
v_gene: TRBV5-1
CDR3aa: ASRGRGVSYEQY

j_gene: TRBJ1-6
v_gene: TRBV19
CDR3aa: ASSARRQWDSPLH

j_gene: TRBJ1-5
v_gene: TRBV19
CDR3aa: ASSIDNGGPNQPQH

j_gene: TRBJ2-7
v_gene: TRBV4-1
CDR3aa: ASSQDGGLYEQY

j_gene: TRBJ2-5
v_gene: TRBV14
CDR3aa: ASSQAPGETQY

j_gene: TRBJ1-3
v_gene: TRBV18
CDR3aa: ASSPTLHKGARNTIY

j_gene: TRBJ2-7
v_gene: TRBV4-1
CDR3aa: ASSQSISGSYEQY

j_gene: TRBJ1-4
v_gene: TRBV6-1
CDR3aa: ASAPTAFKLF

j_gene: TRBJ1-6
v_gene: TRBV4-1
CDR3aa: ASSQESQGAKNSPLH

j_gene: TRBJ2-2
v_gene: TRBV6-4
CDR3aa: ASSDSGTGGYNPTGELF

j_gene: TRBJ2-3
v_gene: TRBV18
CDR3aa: ASSPRTSGGSSTDTQY

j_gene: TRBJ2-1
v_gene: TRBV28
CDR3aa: ASSLPGGVFNPSSYNEQF

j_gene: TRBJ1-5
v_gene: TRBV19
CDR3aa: ASKENRDGQPQH

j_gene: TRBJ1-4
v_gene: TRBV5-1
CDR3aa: ASSSTQGTNEKLF

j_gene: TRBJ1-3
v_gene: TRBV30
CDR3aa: AWRMSATNSGSGNTIY

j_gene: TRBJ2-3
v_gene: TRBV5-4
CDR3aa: ASSLDPVSINRASTDTQY

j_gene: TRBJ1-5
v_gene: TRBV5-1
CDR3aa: ASREGSGRSYSNQPQH

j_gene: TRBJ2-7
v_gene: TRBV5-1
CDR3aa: ASSLAIQGYEQY

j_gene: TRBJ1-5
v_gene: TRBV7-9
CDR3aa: ASSLGSGNQPQH

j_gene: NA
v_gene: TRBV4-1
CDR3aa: ASSQDPIGGALYEQY

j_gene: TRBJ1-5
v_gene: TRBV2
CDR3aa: ASTGQGNQPQH

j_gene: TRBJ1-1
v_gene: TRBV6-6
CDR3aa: ASSYGQGGTEAF

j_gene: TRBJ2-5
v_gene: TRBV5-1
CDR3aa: ASSLRDNYQETQY

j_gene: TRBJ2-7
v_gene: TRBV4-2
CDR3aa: ASSQVGTGDYEQY

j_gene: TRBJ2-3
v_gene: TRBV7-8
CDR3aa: ASSPRGAGGHTDTQY

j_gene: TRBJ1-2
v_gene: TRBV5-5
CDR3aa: ASSLLEFGRGYT

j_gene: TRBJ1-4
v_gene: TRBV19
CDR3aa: ASSIEDGGEKLF

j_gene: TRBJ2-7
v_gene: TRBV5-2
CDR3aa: ASSLEAYEQY

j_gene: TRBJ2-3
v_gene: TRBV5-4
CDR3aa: ASSPGGRGTDTQY

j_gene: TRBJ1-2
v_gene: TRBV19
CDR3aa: ASSMRKGWYYGYT

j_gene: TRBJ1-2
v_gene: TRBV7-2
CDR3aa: ASSSRWGSGGGYT

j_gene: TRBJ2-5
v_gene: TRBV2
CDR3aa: ASSRDRGEGTQY

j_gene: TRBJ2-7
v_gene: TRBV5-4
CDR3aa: ASSLQQGLREQY

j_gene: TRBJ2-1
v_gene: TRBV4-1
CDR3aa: ASSQEGTREQF

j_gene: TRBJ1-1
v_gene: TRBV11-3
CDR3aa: ASSLDRNTEAF

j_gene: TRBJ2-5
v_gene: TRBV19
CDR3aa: ASADRGETQY

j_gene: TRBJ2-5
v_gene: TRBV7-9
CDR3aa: ASSPPGLQETQY

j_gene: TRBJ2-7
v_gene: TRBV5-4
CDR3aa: ASSLGVGVPYEQY

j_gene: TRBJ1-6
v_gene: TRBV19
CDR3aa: ASSIRSGALH

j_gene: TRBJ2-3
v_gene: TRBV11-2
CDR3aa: ASSSPDRGRDTQY

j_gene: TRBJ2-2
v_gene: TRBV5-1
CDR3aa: ASSLGTSSYTGELF

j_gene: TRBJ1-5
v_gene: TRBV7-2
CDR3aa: ASSNRGLGGNQPQH

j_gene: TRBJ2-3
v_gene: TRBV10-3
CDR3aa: AISPLAGVADTQY

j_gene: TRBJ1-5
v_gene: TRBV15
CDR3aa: ATSRGSRPDQPQH

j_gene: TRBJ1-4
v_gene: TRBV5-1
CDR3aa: ASSLAGTANNEKLF

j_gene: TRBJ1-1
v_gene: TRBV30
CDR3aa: AWSVFSGINTEAF

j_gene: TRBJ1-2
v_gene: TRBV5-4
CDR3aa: ASSLEGQGAYGYT

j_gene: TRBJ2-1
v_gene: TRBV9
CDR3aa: ASSVVGSGNNEQF

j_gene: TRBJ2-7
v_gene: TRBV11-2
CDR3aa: ASSYQGIESHEQY